This is a list of T cell receptor beta chains from one sample in a study of blood T cell repertoires in COVID-19. TCRdb's table, derived via immunoSEQ multiplex PCR, lists solely in-frame clones and lacks some. In the table there are under 200,000 clones, over 75% of which are singletons. The sequencing input was PBMCs or T cells enriched from blood (not recorded which). The receptor source for this set is a woman in her forties or fifties who had recovered from COVID-19. The CDR3 runs from the conserved cysteine through the conserved F or W. The D gene is left open where the match is weak. The listing skips clone size in some rows; elsewhere it reads once, few, many or a size class.

v_gene: TRBV7-2
d_gene: TRBD1
abundance: -
j_gene: TRBJ2-7
CDR3aa: CASSPTGVDEQYF
CDR3nt: TGTGCCAGCAGCCCAACAGGGGTGGACGAGCAGTACTTC

v_gene: TRBV4-3
d_gene: -
abundance: -
j_gene: TRBJ1-2
CDR3aa: CASSQDLGAGYGYTF
CDR3nt: TGCGCCAGCAGCCAAGATCTAGGGGCAGGGTATGGCTACACCTTC

v_gene: TRBV6-5
d_gene: -
abundance: -
j_gene: TRBJ1-2
CDR3aa: CASLQEHSGYTF
CDR3nt: TGTGCCAGCCTTCAGGAACATAGTGGCTACACCTTC

v_gene: TRBV6-5
d_gene: TRBD2
abundance: -
j_gene: TRBJ2-3
CDR3aa: CASGRGGRDTQYF
CDR3nt: TGTGCCAGCGGTCGGGGGGGCCGAGATACGCAGTATTTT

v_gene: TRBV6-5
d_gene: -
abundance: -
j_gene: TRBJ2-1
CDR3aa: CASMGGAPYNEQFF
CDR3nt: TGTGCCAGCATGGGCGGGGCACCCTACAATGAGCAGTTCTTC

v_gene: TRBV27
d_gene: TRBD2
abundance: -
j_gene: TRBJ2-5
CDR3aa: CASRTATGTSGGALETQYF
CDR3nt: TGTGCCAGCAGGACCGCTACCGGGACTAGCGGGGGGGCCCTGGAGACCCAGTACTTC

v_gene: TRBV19
d_gene: -
abundance: -
j_gene: TRBJ1-1
CDR3aa: CASSQPGRGNTEAFF
CDR3nt: TGTGCCAGTAGTCAGCCAGGGAGGGGGAACACTGAAGCTTTCTTT

v_gene: TRBV7-2
d_gene: -
abundance: -
j_gene: TRBJ2-5
CDR3aa: CASSLTRRETQYF
CDR3nt: TGTGCCAGCAGCTTAACCCGGAGGGAGACCCAGTACTTC

v_gene: TRBV19
d_gene: TRBD1
abundance: -
j_gene: TRBJ2-7
CDR3aa: CASSLGQVSYEQYF
CDR3nt: TGTGCCAGTAGCCTCGGACAGGTTTCCTACGAGCAGTACTTC

v_gene: TRBV12-5
d_gene: -
abundance: -
j_gene: TRBJ1-3
CDR3aa: CASGPTVSGNTIYF
CDR3nt: TGTGCTAGTGGCCCAACAGTCTCTGGAAACACCATATATTTT

v_gene: TRBV19
d_gene: TRBD1
abundance: -
j_gene: TRBJ1-3
CDR3aa: CASSNRGTGNTIYF
CDR3nt: TGTGCCAGTTCAAACAGGGGGACCGGAAACACCATATATTTT

v_gene: TRBV5-8
d_gene: TRBD1
abundance: -
j_gene: TRBJ1-2
CDR3aa: CASSLKQGAVGYTF
CDR3nt: TGTGCCAGCAGCTTAAAACAGGGGGCTGTCGGCTACACCTTC

v_gene: TRBV7-8
d_gene: -
abundance: -
j_gene: TRBJ1-5
CDR3aa: CASSLEQTDGQPQHF
CDR3nt: TGTGCCAGCAGCTTAGAACAGACCGACGGTCAGCCCCAGCATTTT

v_gene: TRBV7-6
d_gene: -
abundance: once
j_gene: TRBJ1-5
CDR3aa: CASSLGPGEGNQPQHF
CDR3nt: TGTGCCAGCAGCTTAGGGCCGGGGGAGGGCAATCAGCCCCAGCATTTT

v_gene: TRBV19
d_gene: TRBD1
abundance: -
j_gene: TRBJ2-1
CDR3aa: CASSTTGTGGREQFF
CDR3nt: TGTGCCAGTAGCACGACCGGGACAGGGGGACGTGAGCAGTTCTTC

v_gene: TRBV5-1
d_gene: TRBD1
abundance: once
j_gene: TRBJ1-1
CDR3aa: CASTSTGQNTEAFF
CDR3nt: TGCGCCAGCACCTCGACAGGGCAGAACACTGAAGCTTTCTTT

v_gene: TRBV4-1
d_gene: TRBD2
abundance: -
j_gene: TRBJ2-3
CDR3aa: CASSQDGSGGGTDTQYF
CDR3nt: TGCGCCAGCAGCCAAGATGGTAGCGGGGGGGGCACAGATACGCAGTATTTT

v_gene: TRBV3-1/TRBV3-2
d_gene: -
abundance: -
j_gene: TRBJ2-5
CDR3aa: CASSSRHQETQYF
CDR3nt: TGTGCCAGCAGCTCCAGGCACCAAGAGACCCAGTACTTC

v_gene: TRBV7-2
d_gene: -
abundance: -
j_gene: TRBJ2-7
CDR3aa: CASSLDSRSQGHAEQYF
CDR3nt: TGTGCCAGCAGCTTAGATTCCAGGAGCCAGGGGCATGCCGAGCAGTACTTC

v_gene: TRBV12-3/TRBV12-4
d_gene: -
abundance: -
j_gene: TRBJ1-5
CDR3aa: CASSFLDSGPQHF
CDR3nt: TGTGCCAGCAGTTTTTTGGACTCAGGGCCCCAGCATTTT

v_gene: TRBV6-6
d_gene: -
abundance: -
j_gene: TRBJ1-5
CDR3aa: CASRTNQPQHF
CDR3nt: TGTGCCAGCAGAACTAATCAGCCCCAGCATTTT

v_gene: TRBV15
d_gene: -
abundance: -
j_gene: TRBJ2-3
CDR3aa: CATSRGTGRKSSTDTQYF
CDR3nt: TGTGCCACCAGCAGAGGAACAGGCCGCAAGTCTAGCACAGATACGCAGTATTTT

v_gene: TRBV5-1
d_gene: TRBD2
abundance: -
j_gene: TRBJ2-3
CDR3aa: CASSLYSGGVTDTQYF
CDR3nt: TGCGCCAGCAGCCTCTATAGCGGGGGGGTCACAGATACGCAGTATTTT

v_gene: TRBV4-1
d_gene: TRBD1
abundance: -
j_gene: TRBJ1-1
CDR3aa: CASSQERARGMNTEAFF
CDR3nt: TGCGCCAGCAGCCAAGAACGGGCCAGGGGGATGAACACTGAAGCTTTCTTT

v_gene: TRBV5-5
d_gene: -
abundance: once
j_gene: TRBJ2-7
CDR3aa: CASSITGTTYEQYF
CDR3nt: TGTGCCAGCAGTATTACCGGGACAACCTACGAGCAGTACTTC

v_gene: TRBV7-9
d_gene: -
abundance: -
j_gene: TRBJ1-1
CDR3aa: CASSLRQENTEAFF
CDR3nt: TGTGCCAGCAGCCTGAGACAGGAGAACACTGAAGCTTTCTTT

v_gene: TRBV5-1
d_gene: -
abundance: -
j_gene: TRBJ2-1
CDR3aa: CASSPDGVSYNEQFF
CDR3nt: TGCGCCAGCAGCCCCGACGGGGTCTCCTACAATGAGCAGTTCTTC

v_gene: TRBV7-2
d_gene: -
abundance: -
j_gene: TRBJ1-5
CDR3aa: CASSLRSNQPQHF
CDR3nt: TGTGCCAGCAGCTTGAGAAGCAATCAGCCCCAGCATTTT

v_gene: TRBV7-2
d_gene: TRBD1
abundance: -
j_gene: TRBJ1-3
CDR3aa: CASSSDRVLSGNTIYF
CDR3nt: TGTGCCAGCAGCTCGGACAGGGTTCTCTCTGGAAACACCATATATTTT

v_gene: TRBV7-9
d_gene: -
abundance: -
j_gene: TRBJ1-4
CDR3aa: CASSLALSTNEKLFF
CDR3nt: TGTGCCAGCAGCTTAGCGCTATCAACTAATGAAAAACTGTTTTTT

v_gene: TRBV4-1
d_gene: -
abundance: -
j_gene: TRBJ2-2
CDR3aa: CASSQVSGNTGELFF
CDR3nt: TGCGCCAGCAGCCAAGTTAGCGGGAACACCGGGGAGCTGTTTTTT

v_gene: TRBV7-9
d_gene: TRBD1
abundance: -
j_gene: TRBJ1-6
CDR3aa: CASSSRDRGSSYNSPLHF
CDR3nt: TGTGCCAGCAGCTCCCGGGACAGGGGGAGCTCCTATAATTCACCCCTCCACTTT

v_gene: TRBV6-5
d_gene: -
abundance: -
j_gene: TRBJ1-3
CDR3aa: CASSYSTGTSGNTIYF
CDR3nt: TGTGCCAGCAGTTACTCGACTGGAACCTCTGGAAACACCATATATTTT